These 19 T cell receptor beta chains originate from one sample sequenced in a study of shared clonotypes between healthy human individuals. The assay was immunoSEQ multiplex PCR, and TCRdb's table has in-frame clones only and misses some. The table has some 2,100,000 clones, just over 90% seen once. CD45RO negativity and positive selection for CCR7 defined naive CD8 cells, a population that excluded terminally differentiated effector memory CD45RA+ cells. Sequenced input: naive CD8+ T cells from PBMCs. Receptors were obtained from a man aged 18 to 30 in good health. Some clones in this sample may be carry-over from other donors' samples.

The chain combines TRBV10-3 with TRBJ1-1; 8 bases align to TRBD1. CDR1 is ENHRY, CDR2 SYGVKD, per germline. Trimming cost V 2 bases and J 1 base; bases outside gene matches: 9. The CDR3 spans 17 residues. This chain's CDR3 is CAISEDRGRGWNTEAFF. In DNA, the CDR3 is TGTGCCATCAGTGAGGACAGGGGTCGAGGGTGGAACACTGAAGCTTTCTTT.

This sequence joins TRBV10-3 and TRBJ2-7; 10 bases agree with TRBD1. CDR3 length: 16 amino acids. CDR1 ENHRY and CDR2 SYGVKD come from the germline V gene. V lost 0 bases and J lost 0; bases outside the gene matches: 2. The CDR3 nucleotides read TGTGCCATCAGTGAGTCGGGGACAGGGGTCTCCTACGAGCAGTACTTC. This translates into CAISESGTGVSYEQYF.

This rearrangement joins TRBV7-3 to TRBJ2-3; 9 bases fit TRBD1. The CDR3 sequence is 15 residues long. The V gene's germline CDR1 is SGHTA and CDR2 FQGTGA. The J segment lost 3 bases and the V segment lost 2 bases, leaving 3 bases of the junction unmatched. The CDR3 loop reads CASSLYGTGTDTQYF. The CDR3, as DNA: TGTGCCAGCAGCTTATATGGGACAGGGACAGATACGCAGTATTTT. The entire variable domain, with the rest obtained from reference TRBV7-3 and TRBJ2-3, is as follows: GAGVSQTPSNKVTEKGKYVELRCDPISGHTALYWYRQSLGQGPEFLIYFQGTGAADDSGLPNDRFFAVRPEGSVSTLKIQRTERGDSAVYLCASSLYGTGTDTQYFGPGTRLTVL.

The chain couples TRBV5-1 to TRBJ1-1; D is unclear. This CDR3 is 16 amino acids long. The V gene's germline CDR1 is SGHRS and CDR2 YFSETQ. Trimming removed 0 bases from V and 4 bases from J, with 16 bases in between. CDR3: CASSLAAAQVGTEAFF. The CDR3 DNA is TGCGCCAGCAGCTTGGCGGCAGCCCAGGTAGGCACTGAAGCTTTCTTT.

The V and J genes are TRBV27 and TRBJ1-1, with 8 bases matching TRBD1. Per germline, CDR1 MNHEY and CDR2 SMNVEV (reference sequence). Trimming took 5 bases from V and 1 from J; bases not matched to a gene: 6. The CDR3 is made up of 15 amino acids. The CDR3 sequence: CASSAPGTGNTEAFF. In nucleotides, the CDR3 is TGTGCCAGCAGTGCCCCCGGGACAGGGAACACTGAAGCTTTCTTT.

The rearrangement links TRBV2 to TRBJ2-7; D gene uncertain. CDR1 and CDR2 from the germline V gene are SNHLY and FYNNEI. There are 11 residues in the CDR3. The V end was cut by 6 bases, the J end by 11 bases, with 14 bases between. The CDR3 coding sequence is TGTGCCAGCAGGGCGGAACATGAGGAGTACTTC. It is translated as CASRAEHEEYF.

V gene TRBV28 combines with J gene TRBJ2-5, with 9 bases identical to TRBD2. CDR3 length: 16 amino acids. The germline V gene has CDR1 MDHEN and CDR2 SYDVKM. Losses at the gene ends were 4 bases for V and 4 bases for J; bases not matched to a gene: 10. CDR3 protein: CASSSGPLAGLETQYF. The CDR3, as DNA: TGTGCCAGCAGTTCCGGTCCCCTAGCGGGATTAGAGACCCAGTACTTC.

The chain combines TRBV11-2 with TRBJ2-7; the D gene is possibly TRBD2 (6 bases). This CDR3 is 15 amino acids long. CDR1 is SGHAT, CDR2 FQNNGV, per germline. The V end was cut by 1 base, the J end by 2 bases, with 12 bases between. The CDR3 region has the DNA TGTGCCAGCAGCTTAGGGAGGGGTAGTACCTACGAGCAGTACTTC. Its protein is CASSLGRGSTYEQYF.

There are a few counts of this clone. V and J are TRBV27 and TRBJ2-7, with a tentative D call TRBD2 (6 bases). The V end lost 5 bases, the J end lost 1 base, and 15 bases lay between the germline ends. The germline gives CDR1 MNHEY, CDR2 SMNVEV (reference sequence). The CDR3 consists of 15 residues. CDR3 sequence: CASSAPGDGSYEQYF. CDR3 coding DNA: TGTGCCAGCAGTGCACCGGGGGACGGTTCCTACGAGCAGTACTTC.

This chain links TRBV7-3 with TRBJ2-1; TRBD2 matches 13 bases. With V trimmed by 6 bases and J by 6 bases, 2 bases remained unmatched. This CDR3 is 14 amino acids long. Germline-derived CDR1 and CDR2 are SGHTA and FQGTGA. The DNA of the CDR3 is TGTGCCAGCAGGTGGACTAGCGGGAGCAATGAGCAGTTCTTC. It is translated as CASRWTSGSNEQFF.

This chain joins TRBV11-3 and TRBJ2-1, with D unclear. V was trimmed by 1 base and J by 6 bases, leaving 13 bases between them. The CDR3 consists of 15 residues. Germline V gene sequence: CDR1 SGHNT, CDR2 YENEEA. CDR3 bases: TGTGCCAGCAGCTTAGGGGCTCTATGGGGCAATGAGCAGTTCTTC. It translates to CASSLGALWGNEQFF.

The V gene is TRBV9, the J gene TRBJ2-3; TRBD2 matches at 11 bases. Germline V CDR1 and CDR2: SGDLS, YYNGEE. With V trimmed by 0 bases and J by 2 bases, 5 bases remained unmatched. The length of the CDR3 is 17 residues. For the CDR3, the DNA is TGTGCCAGCAGCGTAGCAAAGACTAGCGGGATCACAGATACGCAGTATTTT. This encodes CASSVAKTSGITDTQYF.

This chain joins TRBV9 and TRBJ2-3; TRBD2 is a possible D gene (5 bases). CDR1 is SGDLS, CDR2 YYNGEE, per germline. V lost 0 bases and J lost 4, with 12 bases in between. The CDR3 spans 15 residues. CDR3 region: CASSVAVGDADTQYF. The CDR3 nucleotides read TGTGCCAGCAGCGTAGCTGTGGGAGACGCAGATACGCAGTATTTT.

V is TRBV19 and J is TRBJ2-7; 12 nucleotides match TRBD2. Germline values: CDR1 LNHDA, CDR2 SQIVND (reference sequence). After removal of 11 bases from V and 0 bases from J, the junction contained 5 bases not matched to a gene. The CDR3 totals 14 residues. CDR3 protein: CAASGRDSSYEQYF. DNA of the CDR3: TGTGCCGCTAGCGGGAGGGATAGCTCCTACGAGCAGTACTTC. Filled out from reference TRBV19 and TRBJ2-7, the complete variable domain reads DGGITQSPKYLFRKEGQNVTLSCEQNLNHDAMYWYRQDPGQGLRLIYYSQIVNDFQKGDIAEGYSVSREKKESFPLTVTSAQKNPTAFYLCAASGRDSSYEQYFGPGTRLTVT.

V and J are TRBV10-3 and TRBJ2-7; 8 nucleotides match TRBD2. CDR3 size: 15 residues. CDR1 is ENHRY, CDR2 SYGVKD, per germline. With 2 bases clipped from V and 9 bases from J, the junction kept 12 bases outside the gene matches. CDR3 bases: TGTGCCATCAGTGAGCATCCGGGACTAGAAGAGGCGCAGTACTTC. It translates to CAISEHPGLEEAQYF.

This chain links TRBV28 with TRBJ1-1; D is ambiguous. Germline V CDR1 and CDR2: MDHEN, SYDVKM. V gave up 2 bases and J gave up 2 bases, with 15 bases separating them. There are 16 residues in the CDR3. DNA of the CDR3: TGTGCCAGCAGTTTAATTACGTATGGTGGAAACACTGAAGCTTTCTTT. It is translated as CASSLITYGGNTEAFF.

The V gene is TRBV13, the J gene TRBJ2-7, with D uncertain. V was trimmed by 7 bases and J by 1 base, leaving 14 bases between them. CDR3 length: 14 residues. Germline V CDR1 and CDR2: PRHDT, FYEKMQ (reference sequence). In DNA form, the CDR3 reads TGTGCCAGCACCCAAGGTGGGATATCCTACGAGCAGTACTTC. Its translation: CASTQGGISYEQYF.

This sequence joins TRBV9 and TRBJ2-4; TRBD1 matches at 7 bases. CDR1 is SGDLS and CDR2 is YYNGEE in the germline V gene. The junction had 2 bases not matched to a gene; V was cut back by 4 bases and J by 1 base. The CDR3 contains 14 residues. The CDR3 DNA reads as TGTGCCAGCAGCCCACAGGGGGCCAAAAACATTCAGTACTTC. Encoded protein: CASSPQGAKNIQYF.

The CDR3 bases are TGTGCCAGCAGTGAAATGCCAGGCCCAAGAACCGAGGCCCAGCATTTT. Its translation is CASSEMPGPRTEAQHF. The V call is TRBV2, the J call TRBJ1-5; no firm D call. Per germline, CDR1 SNHLY and CDR2 FYNNEI. Trimming took off 2 bases at V and 11 bases at J, with 22 bases between the two ends. There are 16 residues in the CDR3.